The text below deals with one T cell receptor beta chain. Its antigen is unknown. This entry belongs to a study of cytomegalovirus exposure and HLA in healthy donors. CDR1 MNHEY and CDR2 SVGAGI come from the germline V gene. The CDR3 extends over 11 amino acids. V was trimmed by 5 bases and J by 7 bases, leaving 6 bases between them. Study-wide results and limits: The investigators catalogued about 170 TCR beta chains as cytomegalovirus-associated.

Profiling relied on immunoSEQ multiplex PCR, and the TCRdb table lists in-frame clones only, not all of them. This sample yields hundreds of thousands of clones, of which roughly 80% are seen a single time; roughly 5.5% belongs to the top ten. The specimen sequenced was PBMCs. This TCR came from a woman younger than 30 in good health and CMV-seronegative. V and J are TRBV6-5 and TRBJ2-1; no clear D. CDR3 nucleotide sequence: TGTGCCAGCAGTAGCTGGAATGAGCAGTTCTTC. Translation gives CASSSWNEQFF.